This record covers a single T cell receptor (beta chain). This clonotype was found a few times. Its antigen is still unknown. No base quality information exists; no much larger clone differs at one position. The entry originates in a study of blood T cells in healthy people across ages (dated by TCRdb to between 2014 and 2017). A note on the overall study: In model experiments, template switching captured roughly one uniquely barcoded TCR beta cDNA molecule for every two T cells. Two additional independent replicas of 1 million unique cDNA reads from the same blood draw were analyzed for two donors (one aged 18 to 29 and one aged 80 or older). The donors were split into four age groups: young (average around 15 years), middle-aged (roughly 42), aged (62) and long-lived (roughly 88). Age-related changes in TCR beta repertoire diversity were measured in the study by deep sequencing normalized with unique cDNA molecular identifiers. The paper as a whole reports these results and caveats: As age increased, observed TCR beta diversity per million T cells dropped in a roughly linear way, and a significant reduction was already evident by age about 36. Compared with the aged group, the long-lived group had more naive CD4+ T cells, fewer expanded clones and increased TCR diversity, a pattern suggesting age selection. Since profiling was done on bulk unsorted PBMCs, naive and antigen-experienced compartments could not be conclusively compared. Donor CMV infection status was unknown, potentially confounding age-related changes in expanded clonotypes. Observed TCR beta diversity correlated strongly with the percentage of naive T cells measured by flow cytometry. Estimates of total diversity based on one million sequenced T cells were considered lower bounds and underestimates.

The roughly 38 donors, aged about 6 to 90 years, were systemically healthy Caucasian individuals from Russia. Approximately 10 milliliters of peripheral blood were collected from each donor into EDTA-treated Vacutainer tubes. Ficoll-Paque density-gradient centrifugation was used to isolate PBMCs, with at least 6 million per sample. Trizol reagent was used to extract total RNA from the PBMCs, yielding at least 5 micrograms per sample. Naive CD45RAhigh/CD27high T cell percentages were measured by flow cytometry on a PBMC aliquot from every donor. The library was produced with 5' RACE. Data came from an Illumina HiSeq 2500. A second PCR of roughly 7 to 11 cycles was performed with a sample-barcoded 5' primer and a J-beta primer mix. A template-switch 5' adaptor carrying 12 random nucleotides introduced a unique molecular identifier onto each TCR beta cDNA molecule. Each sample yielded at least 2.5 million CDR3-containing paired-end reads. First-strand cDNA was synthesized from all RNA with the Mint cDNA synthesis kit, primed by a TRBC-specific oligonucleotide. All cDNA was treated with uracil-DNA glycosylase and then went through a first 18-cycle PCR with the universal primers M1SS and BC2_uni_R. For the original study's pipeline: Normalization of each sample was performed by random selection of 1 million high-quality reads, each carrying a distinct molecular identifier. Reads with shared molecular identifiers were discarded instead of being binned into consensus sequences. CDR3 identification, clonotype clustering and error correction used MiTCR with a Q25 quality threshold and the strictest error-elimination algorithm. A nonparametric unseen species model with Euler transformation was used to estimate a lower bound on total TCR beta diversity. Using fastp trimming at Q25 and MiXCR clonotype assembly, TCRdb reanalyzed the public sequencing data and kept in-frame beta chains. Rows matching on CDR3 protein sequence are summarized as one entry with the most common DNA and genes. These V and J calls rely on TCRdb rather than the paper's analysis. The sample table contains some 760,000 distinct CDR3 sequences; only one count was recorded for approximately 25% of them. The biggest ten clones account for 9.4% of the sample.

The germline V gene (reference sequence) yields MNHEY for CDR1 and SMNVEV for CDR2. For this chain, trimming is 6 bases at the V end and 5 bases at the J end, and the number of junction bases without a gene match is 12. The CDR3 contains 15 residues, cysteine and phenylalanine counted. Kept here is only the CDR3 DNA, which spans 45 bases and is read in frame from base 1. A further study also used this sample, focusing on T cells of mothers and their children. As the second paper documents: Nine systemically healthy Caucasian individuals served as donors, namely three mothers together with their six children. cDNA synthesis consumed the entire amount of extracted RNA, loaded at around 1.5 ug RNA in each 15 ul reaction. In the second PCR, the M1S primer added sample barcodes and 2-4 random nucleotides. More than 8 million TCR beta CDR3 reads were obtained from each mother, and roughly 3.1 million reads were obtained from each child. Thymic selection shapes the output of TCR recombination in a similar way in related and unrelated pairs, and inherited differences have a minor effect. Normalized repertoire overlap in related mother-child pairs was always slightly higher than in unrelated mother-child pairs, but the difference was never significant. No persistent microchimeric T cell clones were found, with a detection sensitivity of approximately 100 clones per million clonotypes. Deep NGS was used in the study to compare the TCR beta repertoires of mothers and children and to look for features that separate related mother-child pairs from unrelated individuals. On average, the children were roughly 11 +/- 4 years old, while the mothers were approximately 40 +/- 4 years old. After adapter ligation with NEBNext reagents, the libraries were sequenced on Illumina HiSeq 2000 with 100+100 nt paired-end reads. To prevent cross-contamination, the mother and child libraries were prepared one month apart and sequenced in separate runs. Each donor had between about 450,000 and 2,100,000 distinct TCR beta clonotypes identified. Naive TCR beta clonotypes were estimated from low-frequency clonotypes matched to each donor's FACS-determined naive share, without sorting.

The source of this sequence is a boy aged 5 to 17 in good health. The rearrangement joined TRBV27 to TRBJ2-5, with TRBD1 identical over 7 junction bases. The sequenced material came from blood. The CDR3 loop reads CASRPDRVSSETQYF. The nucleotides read TGTGCCAGCAGACCCGACAGGGTGTCCAGTGAGACCCAGTACTTC.